These 22 T cell receptor beta chains came from one sample sequenced in a study of response to subunit inactivated influenza vaccine. One entry per CDR3 protein results from TCRdb running MiXCR on the RT-PCR reads. This table holds some 500,000 distinct CDR3 sequences, 10% to 15% found once. Sequencing was performed on PBMCs from blood, taken about 6 weeks after vaccination. The receptors derive from a man aged 50-60 years who received an inactivated influenza vaccine.

This clonotype was counted many times. The chain recombines TRBV15 with TRBJ2-1; 10 bases map to TRBD1. This CDR3 is 18 amino acids long. V was pared by 0 bases and J by 4 bases, with 9 bases of the junction left unmatched. CDR1 and CDR2 (germline): LNHNV, YYDKDF (reference sequence). CDR3 in amino acids: CATSRDESGTGDYNEQFF. The CDR3 DNA follows: TGTGCCACCAGCAGAGATGAGTCAGGGACAGGGGATTACAATGAGCAGTTCTTC.

This clonotype was seen only a few times. The chain joins TRBV7-2 to TRBJ2-1, with TRBD2 identical over 7 bases. Trimming cost V 0 bases and J 8 bases; bases outside gene matches: 7. CDR3 length: 15 residues. Germline CDR1 is SGHTA and CDR2 is FQGNSA. CDR3 loop: CASSLALREFDEQFF. The DNA of the CDR3 is TGTGCCAGCAGCTTAGCGTTGCGGGAGTTCGATGAGCAGTTCTTC.

V gene TRBV6-1 combines with J gene TRBJ2-3; TRBD1 agrees at 10 bases. Germline lookup yields CDR1 MNHNS and CDR2 SASEGT. Trimming cost V 6 bases and J 7 bases; bases outside gene matches: 13. The CDR3 has 16 amino acids. CDR3 in DNA: TGTGCCAGCAGGCGACGACAGGGGGCGAGGGCTAATACGCAGTATTTT. It codes for CASRRRQGARANTQYF.

This rearrangement joins TRBV12-3 or TRBV12-4 to TRBJ2-7; 8 bases are shared with TRBD2. The CDR3 loop spans 13 amino acids. With 6 bases clipped from V and 5 bases from J, the junction kept 6 bases outside the gene matches. This chain's CDR3 is CASRQAGAHEQYF. CDR3 coding DNA: TGTGCCAGCAGGCAAGCGGGAGCCCACGAGCAGTACTTC.

This clonotype appeared a few times. The chain combines TRBV27 with TRBJ1-1, with D perhaps matching TRBD1 (5 bases). The CDR3 extends over 15 amino acids. Trimming removed 5 bases at V and 5 bases at J, with 18 bases between. Germline V gene data show CDR1 as MNHEY and CDR2 as SMNVEV (reference sequence). The CDR3 protein is CASSLRPGHGTEAFF. In DNA, the CDR3 is TGTGCCAGCAGTCTGCGTCCAGGGCATGGGACTGAAGCTTTCTTT.

This clonotype was found a few times. V usage is TRBV4-1 and J usage is TRBJ2-5; 9 bases map to TRBD2. The CDR3 loop spans 15 amino acids. From germline, CDR1 is MGHRA and CDR2 YSYEKL. V was clipped by 3 bases and J by 0 bases; unmatched bases: 2. CDR3 sequence (DNA): TGCGCCAGCAGCCAGGCTAGCGGGAACCAAGAGACCCAGTACTTC. Its protein is CASSQASGNQETQYF.

In nucleotides, the CDR3 is TGCAGTGCTAGAGGGGAAGAGAGTGTCTACGAGCAGTACTTC. Translated: CSARGEESVYEQYF. V and J are TRBV20-1 and TRBJ2-7; D is unclear. The germline V gene has CDR1 DFQATT and CDR2 SNEGSKA (reference sequence). There are 14 residues in the CDR3. V gave up 1 base and J gave up 3 bases, with 13 bases separating them.

This clonotype was detected only a few times. The rearrangement uses TRBV20-1 and TRBJ2-7; TRBD2 aligns across 7 bases. This CDR3 region has 12 residues. CDR1 and CDR2 (germline): DFQATT, SNEGSKA (reference sequence). Trimming cost V 6 bases and J 8 bases; bases outside gene matches: 10. The DNA of the CDR3 is TGCAGTGCGAAGCGGGACCCTACGAAGCAGTACTTC. Its protein product is CSAKRDPTKQYF.

The CDR3 loop is CASSQEQGQETQYF. For the CDR3, the DNA is TGTGCCAGCAGCCAAGAGCAGGGGCAAGAGACCCAGTACTTC. V gene TRBV4-2 combines with J gene TRBJ2-5; D possibly corresponds to TRBD1 (6 bases). The CDR3 length is 14 residues. The V end lost 0 bases, the J end lost 2 bases, and 7 bases lay between the germline ends. Germline CDR1 LGHNA, CDR2 YNFKEQ.

This clonotype occurred many times. The J gene is TRBJ2-5, the V gene TRBV7-2; the D gene is possibly TRBD2 (5 bases). Germline CDR1 reads SGHTA; CDR2 reads FQGNSA. The CDR3 loop spans 15 amino acids. With 0 bases removed from V and 5 bases from J, the gap between germline ends came to 13 bases. For the CDR3, the DNA is TGTGCCAGCAGCTTAGCGTTGCCGGGGATGGAGACCCAGTACTTC. Protein sequence: CASSLALPGMETQYF.

In regard to this clonotype: At one end the junction does not follow the germline gene, possibly because of a read error. In DNA, the CDR3 is TGCTGTGCTAGCCCCCCTAGCGGGGAGTACCAAGAGACCCAGTACTTC. Translating it yields CCASPPSGEYQETQYF. The V and J genes are TRBV20-1 and TRBJ2-5; 9 nucleotides line up with TRBD2. The CDR3 has 16 amino acids. Germline V gene data show CDR1 as DFQATT and CDR2 as SNEGSKA (reference sequence).

In this sample, this clonotype turned up many times. At one end, the junction sequence differs from germline, possibly due to a read error. The V call is TRBV5-1, the J call TRBJ1-5; TRBD1 agrees at 10 bases. This CDR3 has 15 residues. Germline V lookup: CDR1 SGHRS, CDR2 YFSETQ. The CDR3, as DNA: TGTGCCAGCAGCCTCGGACAGGGGGGCAATCAGCCCCAGCATTTT. It is translated as CASSLGQGGNQPQHF. Variable domain in full (rest from reference TRBV5-1 and TRBJ1-5): KAGVTQTPRYLIKTRGQQVTLSCSPISGHRSVSWYQQTPGQGLQFLFEYFSETQRNKGNFPGRFSGRQFSNSRSEMNVSTLELGDSALYLCASSLGQGGNQPQHFGDGTRLSIL.

Only a few counts were recorded for this clonotype. V usage is TRBV7-3 and J usage is TRBJ2-1; the D gene is possibly TRBD1 (6 bases). Germline lookup yields CDR1 SGHTA and CDR2 FQGTGA. The V end lost 5 bases, the J end lost 0 bases, and 14 bases lay between the germline ends. The CDR3 is 16 amino acids. The CDR3 region has the DNA TGTGCCAGCAGCCCGAACAGGGCATCCTCCTACAATGAGCAGTTCTTC. This gives the protein CASSPNRASSYNEQFF.

This clonotype showed up many times. V gene TRBV12-3 or TRBV12-4 combines with J gene TRBJ2-1, with 12 bases lining up with TRBD2. Losses at the gene ends were 8 bases for V and 7 bases for J; bases not matched to a gene: 6. The CDR3 loop spans 14 amino acids. CDR3 amino acids: CASFASGGGNEQFF. CDR3 sequence (DNA): TGTGCCAGCTTCGCTAGCGGGGGGGGGAATGAGCAGTTCTTC.

This clonotype has a handful of counts. This rearrangement joins TRBV11-1 to TRBJ2-3; D gene uncertain. Trimming shortened V by 6 bases and J by 8 bases, and 12 bases separated the two germline ends. This CDR3 comprises 12 residues. CDR1 is SGHAT, CDR2 FQDESV, per germline (reference sequence). CDR3 nucleotide sequence: TGTGCCAGCAGTCGTGAAGAAGGTACGCAGTATTTT. Translated, it gives CASSREEGTQYF.

This clonotype was recorded a few times. The gene calls are TRBV6-2 or TRBV6-3 and TRBJ2-2, with D possibly called TRBD1 or TRBD2 (5 bases each). V lost 2 bases, J lost 1 base, and 8 bases lay in between. This CDR3 comprises 15 residues. Germline V CDR1 and CDR2: MNHEY, SVGEGT. Here the CDR3 reads CASSYPGRNTGELFF. CDR3 DNA: TGTGCCAGCAGTTACCCAGGGAGGAACACCGGGGAGCTGTTTTTT.

This clonotype turned up a few times. J is TRBJ2-3 and V is TRBV20-1; D is unclear. CDR3 size: 15 residues. Germline CDR1 is DFQATT and CDR2 is SNEGSKA (reference sequence). Between the trimmed V and J ends, which lost 5 bases and 2 bases, there was a span of 17 bases. The CDR3 coding sequence is TGCAGTGCTCCCCTGCTGGCGCCCAACACAGATACGCAGTATTTT. Translating it yields CSAPLLAPNTDTQYF.

The chain joins TRBV21-1 to TRBJ2-5; TRBD1, the table's D call, was not compared with the DNA. TRBV21-1 has pseudogene status. The CDR3 length is 16 residues. CDR3 in DNA: TGTGCCAGCAGCACGTACAGGGGATCGTCCCAAGAGACCCAGTACTTC. This gives the protein CASSTYRGSSQETQYF.

The gene calls are TRBV20-1 and TRBJ2-7, with 9 bases aligning to TRBD1. This CDR3 comprises 14 residues. V lost 5 bases and J lost 2; bases outside the gene matches: 7. Germline assignment: CDR1 DFQATT and CDR2 SNEGSKA (reference sequence). CDR3: CSAQTGTGPYEQYF. CDR3 nucleotide sequence: TGCAGTGCTCAAACCGGGACAGGGCCCTACGAGCAGTACTTC.

The chain recombines TRBV11-2 with TRBJ2-7; 7 positions match TRBD1. Unmatched junction bases numbered 8, after V lost 2 bases and J lost 1 base. CDR3 length: 16 residues. Looked up from germline, CDR1 is SGHAT and CDR2 is FQNNGV. CDR3 amino acids: CASSLNEGAPSYEQYF. The CDR3 DNA is TGTGCCAGCAGCTTAAACGAGGGGGCGCCATCCTACGAGCAGTACTTC. The whole variable domain, remainder taken from reference TRBV11-2 and TRBJ2-7, is EAGVAQSPRYKIIEKRQSVAFWCNPISGHATLYWYQQILGQGPKLLIQFQNNGVVDDSQLPKDRFSAERLKGVDSTLKIQPAKLEDSAVYLCASSLNEGAPSYEQYFGPGTRLTVT.

J is TRBJ1-3 and V is TRBV6-1; D not certain. The CDR3 covers 15 residues. Between the trimmed V and J ends, which lost 1 base and 3 bases, there was a span of 10 bases. The germline gives CDR1 MNHNS, CDR2 SASEGT. CDR3 DNA: TGTGCCAGCAGTGAAGGGGCACATAGTGGAAACACCATATATTTT. Protein product: CASSEGAHSGNTIYF.

The chain combines TRBV3-1 with TRBJ2-2; TRBD2 might be the D (6 bases). The CDR3 loop spans 16 amino acids. Trimming cost V 3 bases and J 6 bases, with 17 bases left between them. From germline, CDR1 is LGHDT and CDR2 YNNKEL (reference sequence). The CDR3 here is CASSHSGSAGSGELFF. The CDR3 DNA is TGTGCCAGCAGCCATTCCGGGAGCGCGGGGTCCGGGGAGCTGTTTTTT.